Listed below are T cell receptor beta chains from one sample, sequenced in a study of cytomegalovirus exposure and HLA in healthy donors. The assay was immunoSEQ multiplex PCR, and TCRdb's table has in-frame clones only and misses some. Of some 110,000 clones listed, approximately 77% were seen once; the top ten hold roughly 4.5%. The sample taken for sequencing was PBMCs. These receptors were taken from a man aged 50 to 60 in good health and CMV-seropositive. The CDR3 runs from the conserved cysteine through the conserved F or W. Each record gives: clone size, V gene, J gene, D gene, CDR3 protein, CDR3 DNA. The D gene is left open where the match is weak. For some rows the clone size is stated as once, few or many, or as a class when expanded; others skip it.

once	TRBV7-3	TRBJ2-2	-	CASSPEGGGLTGELFF	TGTGCCAGCAGCCCCGAGGGAGGAGGGCTCACCGGGGAGCTGTTTTTT
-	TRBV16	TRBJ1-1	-	CASSPLGAEAFF	TGTGCCAGCAGCCCCCTCGGGGCTGAAGCTTTCTTT
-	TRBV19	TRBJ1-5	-	CASSIENSYVNQPQHF	TGTGCCAGTAGTATAGAGAACAGTTACGTCAATCAGCCCCAGCATTTT
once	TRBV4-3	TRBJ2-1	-	CASSQDSASDYNEQFF	TGCGCCAGCAGCCAAGATTCTGCTAGCGACTACAATGAGCAGTTCTTC
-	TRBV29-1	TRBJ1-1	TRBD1	CSARTGSMNTEAFF	TGCAGCGCCCGGACAGGGAGTATGAACACTGAAGCTTTCTTT
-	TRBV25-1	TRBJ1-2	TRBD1	CAAWDSLGYTF	TGTGCCGCTTGGGACAGCCTAGGCTACACCTTC
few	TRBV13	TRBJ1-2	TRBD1	CASSFGQAYGYTF	TGTGCCAGCAGCTTCGGACAGGCCTATGGCTACACCTTC
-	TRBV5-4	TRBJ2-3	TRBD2	CASSLSGGGTTDTQYF	TGTGCCAGCAGCTTGAGTGGCGGGGGGACCACAGATACGCAGTATTTT
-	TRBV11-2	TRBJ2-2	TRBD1	CASSFRTGGSGELFF	TGTGCCAGCAGCTTTAGGACAGGGGGGTCCGGGGAGCTGTTTTTT
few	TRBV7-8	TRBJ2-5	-	CASSPSRAVQETQYF	TGTGCCAGCAGCCCTTCCAGGGCAGTCCAAGAGACCCAGTACTTC
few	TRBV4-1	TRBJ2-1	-	CASSQDLSGEQFF	TGCGCCAGCAGCCAAGATCTCAGCGGAGAGCAGTTCTTC
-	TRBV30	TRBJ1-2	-	CAWSVPPGLYGYTF	TGTGCCTGGAGTGTACCGCCAGGACTATATGGCTACACCTTC
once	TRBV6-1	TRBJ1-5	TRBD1	CASSPTGDPNQPQHF	TGTGCCAGCAGCCCAACAGGGGACCCCAATCAGCCCCAGCATTTT
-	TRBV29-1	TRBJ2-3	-	CSVAGRRGWTDTQYF	TGCAGCGTTGCAGGGAGGAGGGGCTGGACAGATACGCAGTATTTT
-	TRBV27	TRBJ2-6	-	CASSLSRGAGANVLTF	TGTGCCAGCAGTTTATCGCGGGGTGCAGGGGCCAACGTCCTGACTTTC
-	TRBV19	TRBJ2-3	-	CASADGSTGDTQYF	TGTGCCTCGGCGGACGGTTCAACAGGAGATACGCAGTATTTT
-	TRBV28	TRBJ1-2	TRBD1	CASSSQGTYGYTF	TGTGCCAGCAGTTCACAGGGGACCTATGGCTACACCTTC
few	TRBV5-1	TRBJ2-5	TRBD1	CASSDHRGLETQYF	TGCGCCAGCAGCGATCACAGGGGTCTCGAGACCCAGTACTTC
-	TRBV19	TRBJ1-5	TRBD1	CASSTWTGRPNQPQHF	TGTGCCAGTAGTACCTGGACAGGGAGGCCCAATCAGCCCCAGCATTTT
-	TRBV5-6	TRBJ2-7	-	CASSLEWRAYEQYF	TGTGCCAGCAGCTTGGAATGGCGGGCCTACGAGCAGTACTTC
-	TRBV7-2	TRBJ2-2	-	CASSSETGTLTGELFF	TGTGCCAGCAGCTCCGAAACCGGGACTCTTACCGGGGAGCTGTTTTTT
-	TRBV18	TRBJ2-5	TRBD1	CASSLGTGVKETQYF	TGTGCCAGCTCACTCGGGACAGGGGTAAAAGAGACCCAGTACTTC
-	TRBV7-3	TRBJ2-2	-	CASSPQQGMTGELFF	TGTGCCAGCAGCCCCCAGCAGGGGATGACCGGGGAGCTGTTTTTT
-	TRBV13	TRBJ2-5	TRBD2	CASSGGLAGVKKTQYF	TGTGCCAGCAGCGGGGGACTAGCGGGTGTTAAAAAGACCCAGTACTTC
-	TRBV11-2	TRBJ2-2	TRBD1	CASSGRTGPSGELFF	TGTGCCAGCAGCGGACGGACAGGGCCCAGCGGGGAGCTGTTTTTT